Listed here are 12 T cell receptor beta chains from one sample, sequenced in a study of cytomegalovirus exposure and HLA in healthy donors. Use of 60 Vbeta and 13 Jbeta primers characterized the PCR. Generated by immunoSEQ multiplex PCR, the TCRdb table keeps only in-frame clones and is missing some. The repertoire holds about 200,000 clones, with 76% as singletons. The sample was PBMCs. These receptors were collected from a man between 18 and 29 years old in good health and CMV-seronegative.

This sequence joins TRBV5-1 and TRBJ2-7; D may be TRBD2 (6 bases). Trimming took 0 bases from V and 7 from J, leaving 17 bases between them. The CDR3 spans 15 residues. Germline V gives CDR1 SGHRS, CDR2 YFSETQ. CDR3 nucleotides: TGCGCCAGCAGCTTGGCCGGTCTAGCGTCCAAAGAGCAGTACTTC. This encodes CASSLAGLASKEQYF. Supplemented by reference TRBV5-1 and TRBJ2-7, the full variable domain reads KAGVTQTPRYLIKTRGQQVTLSCSPISGHRSVSWYQQTPGQGLQFLFEYFSETQRNKGNFPGRFSGRQFSNSRSEMNVSTLELGDSALYLCASSLAGLASKEQYFGPGTRLTVT.

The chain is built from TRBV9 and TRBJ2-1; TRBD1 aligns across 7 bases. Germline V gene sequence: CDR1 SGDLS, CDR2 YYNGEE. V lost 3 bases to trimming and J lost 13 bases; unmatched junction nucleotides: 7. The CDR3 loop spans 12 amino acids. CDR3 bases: TGTGCCAGCAGCGCTGACAGGGAAGTACAGTTCTTC. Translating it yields CASSADREVQFF.

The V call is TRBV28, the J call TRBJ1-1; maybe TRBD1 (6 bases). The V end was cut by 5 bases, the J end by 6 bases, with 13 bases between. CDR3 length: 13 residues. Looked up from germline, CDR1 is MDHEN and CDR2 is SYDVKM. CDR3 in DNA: TGTGCCAGCAGTCCCTACAGGGATCCTGAAGCTTTCTTT. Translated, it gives CASSPYRDPEAFF. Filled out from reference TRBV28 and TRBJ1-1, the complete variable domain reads DVKVTQSSRYLVKRTGEKVFLECVQDMDHENMFWYRQDPGLGLRLIYFSYDVKMKEKGDIPEGYSVSREKKERFSLILESASTNQTSMYLCASSPYRDPEAFFGQGTRLTVV.

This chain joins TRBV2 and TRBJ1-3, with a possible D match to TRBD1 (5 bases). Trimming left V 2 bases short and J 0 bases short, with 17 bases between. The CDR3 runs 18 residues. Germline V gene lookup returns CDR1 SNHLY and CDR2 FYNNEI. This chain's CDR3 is CASSEPSPWTFSGNTIYF. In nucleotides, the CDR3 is TGTGCCAGCAGTGAACCTTCCCCATGGACATTCTCTGGAAACACCATATATTTT.

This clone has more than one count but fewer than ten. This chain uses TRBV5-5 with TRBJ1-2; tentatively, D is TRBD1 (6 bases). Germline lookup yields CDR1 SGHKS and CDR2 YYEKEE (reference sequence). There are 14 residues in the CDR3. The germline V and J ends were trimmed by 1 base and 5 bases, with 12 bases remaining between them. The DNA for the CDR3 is TGTGCCAGCAGCTTGACAGGGCAGAGTTATGGCTACACCTTC. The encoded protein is CASSLTGQSYGYTF.

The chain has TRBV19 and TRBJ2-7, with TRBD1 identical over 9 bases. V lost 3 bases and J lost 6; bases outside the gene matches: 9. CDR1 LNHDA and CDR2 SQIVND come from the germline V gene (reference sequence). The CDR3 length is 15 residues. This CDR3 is CASSMRPGQGSEQYF. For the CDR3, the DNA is TGTGCCAGTAGTATGCGGCCGGGACAGGGAAGCGAGCAGTACTTC. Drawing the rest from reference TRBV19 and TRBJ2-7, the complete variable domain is DGGITQSPKYLFRKEGQNVTLSCEQNLNHDAMYWYRQDPGQGLRLIYYSQIVNDFQKGDIAEGYSVSREKKESFPLTVTSAQKNPTAFYLCASSMRPGQGSEQYFGPGTRLTVT.

The CDR3 loop reads CASRGLGNTGELFF. The CDR3 coding sequence is TGTGCCAGCAGGGGACTTGGAAACACCGGGGAGCTGTTTTTT. The rearrangement links TRBV28 to TRBJ2-2; D may be TRBD2 (6 bases). Germline values: CDR1 MDHEN, CDR2 SYDVKM. Deletions cut 6 bases from V and 2 bases from J, with 10 bases between. This CDR3 has 14 amino acids.

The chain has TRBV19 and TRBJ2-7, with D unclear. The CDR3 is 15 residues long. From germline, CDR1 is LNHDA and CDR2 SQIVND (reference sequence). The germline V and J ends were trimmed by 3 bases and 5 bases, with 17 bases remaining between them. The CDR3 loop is CASSMGALSADEQYF. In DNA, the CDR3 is TGTGCCAGTAGTATGGGTGCTCTAAGCGCCGACGAGCAGTACTTC.

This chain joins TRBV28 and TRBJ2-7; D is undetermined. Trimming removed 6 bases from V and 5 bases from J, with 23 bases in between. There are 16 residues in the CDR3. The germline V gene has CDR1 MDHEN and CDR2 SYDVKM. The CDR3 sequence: CASSPSRGAGFHEQYF. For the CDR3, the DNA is TGTGCCAGCAGCCCATCGCGAGGAGCCGGGTTCCACGAGCAGTACTTC. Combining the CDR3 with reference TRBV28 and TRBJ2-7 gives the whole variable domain DVKVTQSSRYLVKRTGEKVFLECVQDMDHENMFWYRQDPGLGLRLIYFSYDVKMKEKGDIPEGYSVSREKKERFSLILESASTNQTSMYLCASSPSRGAGFHEQYFGPGTRLTVT.

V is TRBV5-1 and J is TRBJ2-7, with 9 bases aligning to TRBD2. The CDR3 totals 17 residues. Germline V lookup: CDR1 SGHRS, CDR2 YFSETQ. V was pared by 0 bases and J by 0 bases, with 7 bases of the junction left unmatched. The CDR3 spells CASSLVASGDYSYEQYF. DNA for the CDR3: TGCGCCAGCAGCTTGGTAGCTAGCGGGGACTACTCCTACGAGCAGTACTTC.

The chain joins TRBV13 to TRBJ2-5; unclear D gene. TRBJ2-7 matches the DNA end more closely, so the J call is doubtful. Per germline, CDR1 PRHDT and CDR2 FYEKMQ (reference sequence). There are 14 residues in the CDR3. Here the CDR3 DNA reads TGTGCCAGCAGCTCCCGACACTGGTTACACGAGCAGTACTTC. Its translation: CASSSRHWLHEQYF.

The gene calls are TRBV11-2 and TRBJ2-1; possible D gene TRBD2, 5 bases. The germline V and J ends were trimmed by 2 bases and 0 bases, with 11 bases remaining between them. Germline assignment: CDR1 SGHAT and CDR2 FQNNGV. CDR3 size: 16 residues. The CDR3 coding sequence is TGTGCCAGCAGCTTAACGGACTCAAGCTCCTACAATGAGCAGTTCTTC. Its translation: CASSLTDSSSYNEQFF. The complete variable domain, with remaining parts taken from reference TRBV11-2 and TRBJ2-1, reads EAGVAQSPRYKIIEKRQSVAFWCNPISGHATLYWYQQILGQGPKLLIQFQNNGVVDDSQLPKDRFSAERLKGVDSTLKIQPAKLEDSAVYLCASSLTDSSSYNEQFFGPGTRLTVL.